These 32 T cell receptor beta chains came from one sample sequenced in a study of early T cells in non-severe SARS-CoV-2 infection. In TCRdb, the 5' RACE reads were re-called with MiXCR into one record per CDR3 protein. The sample contains 80,000 to 95,000 distinct CDR3 sequences, 15% to 20% of which appear only once. The sample consisted of whole blood, taken at baseline. The receptors were sampled from an adult who was a healthcare worker with PCR-confirmed SARS-CoV-2 infection or an uninfected control (not recorded which).

The CDR3 here is CASSFGSAGEDTQYF. CDR3 DNA sequence: TGTGCCAGCAGCTTCGGGTCGGCGGGAGAAGATACGCAGTATTTT. V is TRBV5-4 and J is TRBJ2-3; 7 positions agree with TRBD2. Unmatched junction bases numbered 8, after V lost 2 bases and J lost 5 bases. The length of the CDR3 is 15 residues. In germline, CDR1 is SGHNT, CDR2 YYREEE (reference sequence).

The chain uses TRBV18 and TRBJ2-7, with 8 bases lining up with TRBD1. This CDR3 is 15 amino acids long. Trimming cost V 6 bases and J 4 bases; bases outside gene matches: 11. Germline CDR1 reads KGHSH; CDR2 reads LQKENI. The CDR3 region is CASSGQGAPGYEQYF. The CDR3 nucleotides are TGTGCCAGCTCGGGGCAGGGGGCGCCGGGATACGAGCAGTACTTC. The full variable domain, rest sourced from reference TRBV18 and TRBJ2-7, is NAGVMQNPRHLVRRRGQEARLRCSPMKGHSHVYWYRQLPEEGLKFMVYLQKENIIDESGMPKERFSAEFPKEGPSILRIQQVVRGDSAAYFCASSGQGAPGYEQYFGPGTRLTVT.

The CDR3 loop reads CASSLGTVGREQYF. CDR3 in DNA: TGTGCCAGCAGCCTCGGGACAGTGGGACGGGAGCAGTACTTC. The rearrangement joins TRBV3-1 to TRBJ2-7; TRBD1 agrees at 7 bases. Trimming took 4 bases from V and 7 from J; bases not matched to a gene: 10. The CDR3 covers 14 residues. Per the germline V gene, CDR1 is LGHDT and CDR2 is YNNKEL (reference sequence).

This clonotype has just a few counts. The V gene is TRBV29-1, the J gene TRBJ2-1, with TRBD2 identical over 11 bases. The CDR3 totals 18 residues. Looked up from germline, CDR1 is SQVTM and CDR2 is ANQGSEA. The trim removed 0 bases at V and 0 bases at J, leaving 7 bases unmatched. The CDR3 reads CSVEDRLAGGGSYNEQFF. The CDR3 bases are TGCAGCGTTGAAGATCGGCTAGCGGGAGGAGGCTCCTACAATGAGCAGTTCTTC.

This clonotype occurred a few times. This chain uses TRBV7-8 with TRBJ2-3; the match to TRBD2 covers 12 bases. V trimming: 3 bases; J trimming: 2 bases; junction bases outside the gene matches: 9. This CDR3 is 18 amino acids long. Germline assignment: CDR1 SGHVS and CDR2 FQNEAQ. CDR3 sequence (DNA): TGTGCCAGCAGCTTGCGGCTAGCGGGAGGGCTTGTCACAGATACGCAGTATTTT. Its protein product is CASSLRLAGGLVTDTQYF.

This clonotype has only a few counts. The chain couples TRBV16 to TRBJ1-1; tentatively, D is TRBD1 (5 bases). Germline V gene sequence: CDR1 KGHSY, CDR2 FQNENV. This CDR3 has 13 residues. The ends were cut back, 3 bases at V and 7 bases at J, with 12 bases in the middle. CDR3 nucleotide sequence: TGTGCCAGCAGCCACCCCGCGGGGCGTGAAGCTTTCTTT. Encoded protein: CASSHPAGREAFF.

This clonotype was recorded a few times. The chain links TRBV2 to TRBJ2-3; D is possibly TRBD1 (5 bases). V dropped 3 bases and J dropped 0 bases, with 13 bases sitting between them. The CDR3 covers 16 residues. In germline, CDR1 is SNHLY, CDR2 FYNNEI. In DNA form, the CDR3 reads TGTGCCAGCAGTGATAAGGGGCTGCGTAGCACAGATACGCAGTATTTT. Residues: CASSDKGLRSTDTQYF.

The chain uses TRBV6-6 and TRBJ1-1; D gene unclear. This CDR3 has 14 amino acids. In germline, CDR1 is MNHNY, CDR2 SVGAGI (reference sequence). The V gene lost 8 bases and the J gene lost 1 base, with 14 bases spanning the gap. The CDR3 sequence is CASGIAGANTEAFF. CDR3 DNA: TGTGCCAGCGGCATTGCCGGTGCGAACACTGAAGCTTTCTTT.

V is TRBV5-5 and J is TRBJ1-2, with D possibly being TRBD1 (6 bases). From germline, CDR1 is SGHKS and CDR2 YYEKEE (reference sequence). The CDR3 has 17 amino acids. Between the trimmed V and J ends, which lost 0 bases and 3 bases, there was a span of 18 bases. CDR3 sequence: CASSLGGPQGPDYGYTF. The CDR3 DNA follows: TGTGCCAGCAGCTTGGGAGGCCCTCAGGGGCCGGACTATGGCTACACCTTC.

This clonotype was counted at least ten times. This chain joins TRBV20-1 and TRBJ2-7; D unresolved. Trimming took off 2 bases at V and 3 bases at J, with 17 bases between the two ends. Germline values: CDR1 DFQATT, CDR2 SNEGSKA (reference sequence). The CDR3 sequence is 15 residues long. CDR3 region: CSARIARTDNYEQYF. The CDR3 coding sequence is TGCAGTGCTAGAATCGCTCGGACGGATAACTACGAGCAGTACTTC.

This clonotype was observed a few times. V and J are TRBV6-1 and TRBJ2-2; TRBD2 matches at 11 bases. The junction had 2 bases not matched to a gene; V was cut back by 8 bases and J by 3 bases. CDR1 and CDR2 from the germline V gene are MNHNS and SASEGT. The CDR3 loop spans 14 amino acids. The DNA for the CDR3 is TGTGCCAGCCAACTAGCGGGAGACACCGGGGAGCTGTTTTTT. It is translated as CASQLAGDTGELFF.

This clonotype was picked up a small number of times. The chain recombines TRBV6-6 with TRBJ2-7, with a tentative D call TRBD2 (6 bases). This CDR3 comprises 16 residues. In germline, CDR1 is MNHNY, CDR2 SVGAGI (reference sequence). Trimming removed 6 bases from V and 5 bases from J, with 23 bases in between. CDR3: CASSPRGRGSFHEQYF. The CDR3 DNA reads TGTGCCAGCAGCCCCCGGGGTCGGGGGAGTTTCCACGAGCAGTACTTC.

The CDR3 loop reads CASRGEREAHNEQFF. In DNA form, the CDR3 reads TGTGCCAGCAGAGGGGAGCGGGAGGCCCACAATGAGCAGTTCTTC. This chain links TRBV11-2 with TRBJ2-1; 9 bases are a match to TRBD2. The CDR3 has 15 residues. Germline trimming cut 6 bases from V and 5 bases from J; bases unmatched to any gene: 8. Germline values: CDR1 SGHAT, CDR2 FQNNGV.

In regard to this clonotype: An end of the junction does not agree with germline; a read error may underlie this. The rearrangement uses TRBV6-6 and TRBJ1-6; the D gene is possibly TRBD1 (6 bases). CDR1 is MNHNY, CDR2 SVGAGI, per germline (reference sequence). This CDR3 is 13 amino acids long. The CDR3 here is CATQDSGNSPLHF. The CDR3 DNA reads TGTGCCACCCAGGACAGCGGCAATTCACCCCTCCATTTT.

This clonotype was picked up one time. V usage is TRBV12-3 or TRBV12-4 and J usage is TRBJ2-7; the D gene is possibly TRBD2 (6 bases). This CDR3 has 14 residues. Trimming removed 2 bases at V and 2 bases at J, with 10 bases between. The CDR3 sequence: CASSLPGETYEQYF. DNA of the CDR3: TGTGCCAGCAGTTTACCGGGAGAGACCTACGAGCAGTACTTC.

The chain uses TRBV12-3 or TRBV12-4 and TRBJ1-1, with D possibly TRBD1 on 6 matching bases. V was shortened by 1 base and J by 9 bases, with 12 bases between the two germline ends. The CDR3 covers 13 residues. The CDR3 protein is CASSLGAGGQAFF. CDR3 coding DNA: TGTGCCAGCAGTTTAGGCGCTGGGGGGCAAGCTTTCTTT.

This clonotype was recorded many times. The chain has TRBV20-1 and TRBJ2-1; 10 bases match TRBD2. The germline V gene encodes CDR1 DFQATT and CDR2 SNEGSKA (reference sequence). The CDR3 extends over 15 amino acids. Losses at the gene ends were 3 bases for V and 7 bases for J; bases not matched to a gene: 9. CDR3 bases: TGCAGTGCTAGGAGGCTAGCGGGAGCAGGAAATGAGCAGTTCTTC. It is translated as CSARRLAGAGNEQFF.

The rearrangement uses TRBV7-9 and TRBJ2-5; D gene unclear. The length of the CDR3 is 13 residues. V was clipped by 2 bases and J by 5 bases, with 9 bases between them. The germline gives CDR1 SEHNR, CDR2 FQNEAQ (reference sequence). Here the CDR3 DNA reads TGTGCCAGCAGCTTACCCCGGTCGGAGACCCAGTACTTC. It is translated as CASSLPRSETQYF.

This clonotype was seen repeatedly, ten times or more. The chain joins TRBV20-1 to TRBJ2-7; D remains unclear. V was trimmed by 3 bases and J by 2 bases, leaving 11 bases between them. The CDR3 is made up of 13 amino acids. The germline gives CDR1 DFQATT, CDR2 SNEGSKA (reference sequence). CDR3: CSARDSLAYEQYF. The DNA for the CDR3 is TGCAGTGCTAGGGATAGCTTGGCCTACGAGCAGTACTTC.

The genes are TRBV7-9 and TRBJ2-5, with TRBD2 as a possible D gene (5 bases). The V and J ends lost 4 bases and 4 bases respectively, with 16 bases between them. The CDR3 spans 15 residues. Germline CDR1 SEHNR, CDR2 FQNEAQ (reference sequence). The CDR3 region is CASSSGVPSPETQYF. DNA for the CDR3: TGTGCCAGCAGCTCCGGGGTACCTTCGCCAGAGACCCAGTACTTC. The full variable domain, rest sourced from reference TRBV7-9 and TRBJ2-5, is DTGVSQNPRHKITKRGQNVTFRCDPISEHNRLYWYRQTLGQGPEFLTYFQNEAQLEKSRLLSDRFSAERPKGSFSTLEIQRTEQGDSAMYLCASSSGVPSPETQYFGPGTRLLVL.

At least ten counts were recorded for this clonotype. This chain uses TRBV18 with TRBJ2-6; weak D call: TRBD1 (6 bases). This CDR3 is built from 18 residues. Trimming removed 3 bases from V and 1 base from J, with 16 bases in between. Germline V gene data show CDR1 as KGHSH and CDR2 as LQKENI. CDR3 nucleotides: TGTGCCAGCTCACCTCTGCAGGGGATTATATCTGGGGCCAACGTCCTGACTTTC. Its translation is CASSPLQGIISGANVLTF.

Note on this clonotype: Possible read error: a much larger clone is one base away. The chain employs TRBV4-1 and TRBJ2-1, with 8 bases aligning to TRBD2. V dropped 3 bases and J dropped 9; count of bases not matched to a gene: 7. Germline values: CDR1 MGHRA, CDR2 YSYEKL. The CDR3 has 14 residues. CDR3 amino acids: CASSHAGLVAEQFF. CDR3 nucleotide sequence: TGCGCCAGCAGCCACGCGGGACTAGTGGCTGAGCAGTTCTTC.

This chain joins TRBV25-1 and TRBJ2-3; a possible D gene is TRBD1 (6 bases). V lost 2 bases and J lost 4, with 13 bases in between. Germline V gene data show CDR1 as MGHDK and CDR2 as SYGVNS. The length of the CDR3 is 15 residues. The CDR3 protein is CASSEKTTGPDTQYF. CDR3 nucleotides: TGTGCCAGCAGTGAAAAAACTACAGGGCCAGATACGCAGTATTTT.

There are a few counts of this clonotype. This sequence joins TRBV6-1 and TRBJ2-1, with TRBD2 matching 8 bases. The V segment lost 5 bases and the J segment 1 base; nucleotides outside the gene matches: 4. In germline, CDR1 is MNHNS, CDR2 SASEGT. The CDR3 loop spans 15 amino acids. CDR3: CASSPTSASYNEQFF. For the CDR3, the DNA is TGTGCCAGCAGTCCGACTAGCGCTTCCTACAATGAGCAGTTCTTC.

This rearrangement joins TRBV6-6 to TRBJ2-1, with TRBD2 matching 7 bases. The ends lost 11 bases at V and 0 bases at J; junction bases unmatched: 7. Germline V gene data show CDR1 as MNHNY and CDR2 as SVGAGI (reference sequence). The CDR3 length is 14 residues. The CDR3 DNA reads as TGTGCCGGAGCCGGCGGGAGCTCCTACAATGAGCAGTTCTTC. Its protein is CAGAGGSSYNEQFF.

This clonotype was detected many times. The chain is built from TRBV9 and TRBJ2-3; D is uncertain. Per the germline V gene, CDR1 is SGDLS and CDR2 is YYNGEE. The CDR3 extends over 15 amino acids. V was cut by 0 bases and J by 9 bases, with 17 bases left in between. This CDR3 reads CASSVDPSPLGTQYF. The DNA of the CDR3 is TGTGCCAGCAGCGTAGACCCCTCCCCCCTAGGAACGCAGTATTTT.

This clonotype occurred a few times. The chain has TRBV28 and TRBJ2-7; the match to TRBD1 covers 8 bases. J gave up 2 bases and V 2 bases, and 5 bases lay outside the gene matches. The CDR3 has 15 residues. CDR1 and CDR2 (germline): MDHEN, SYDVKM. DNA for the CDR3: TGTGCCAGCAGTTTAGGACAGGGATTCGCCTACGAGCAGTACTTC. Residues: CASSLGQGFAYEQYF.

In this sample, this clonotype turned up a few times. The chain links TRBV24-1 to TRBJ1-1; weak D call: TRBD1 (5 bases). Per the germline V gene, CDR1 is KGHDR and CDR2 is SFDVKD. Deletions cut 7 bases from V and 3 bases from J, with 8 bases between. CDR3 length equals 12 residues. The CDR3 region is CATSGGDTEAFF. The CDR3 DNA reads as TGTGCCACCAGCGGGGGGGACACTGAAGCTTTCTTT.

The rearrangement uses TRBV28 and TRBJ1-5; D not certain. From germline, CDR1 is MDHEN and CDR2 SYDVKM. Deletions cut 4 bases from V and 0 bases from J, with 10 bases between. The CDR3 runs 15 residues. CDR3 in DNA: TGTGCCAGCAGTTGGTTCACCTATAGCAATCAGCCCCAGCATTTT. This sequence encodes CASSWFTYSNQPQHF.

Comment on this clonotype: Given a much more abundant clone one base away, this may be a read error. The chain is built from TRBV6-1 and TRBJ2-3; TRBD2 might be the D (5 bases). CDR1 is MNHNS, CDR2 SASEGT, per germline. The CDR3 length is 13 residues. The CDR3 here is CASIQDSIDTRYF. CDR3 nucleotides: TGTGCCAGCATCCAGGACTCCATAGATACGCGGTATTTT.

In its sample, this clonotype was seen a few times. The chain has TRBV28 and TRBJ2-7, with D unclear. The CDR3 runs to 14 residues. V lost 6 bases to trimming and J lost 4 bases, with 16 bases between them. Germline-derived CDR1 and CDR2 are MDHEN and SYDVKM. CDR3 region: CASRPPNSYYEQYF. The CDR3, as DNA: TGTGCCAGCAGGCCACCTAACTCCTATTACGAGCAGTACTTC.

This clonotype has just a few counts. The genes are TRBV28 and TRBJ2-2; 11 nucleotides align to TRBD1. Looked up from germline, CDR1 is MDHEN and CDR2 is SYDVKM. CDR3 length: 17 amino acids. With 5 bases clipped from V and 3 bases from J, the junction kept 8 bases outside the gene matches. CDR3 sequence (DNA): TGTGCCAGCAGTACTCCGGGACAGGGGGTTCACACCGGGGAGCTGTTTTTT. It is translated as CASSTPGQGVHTGELFF.